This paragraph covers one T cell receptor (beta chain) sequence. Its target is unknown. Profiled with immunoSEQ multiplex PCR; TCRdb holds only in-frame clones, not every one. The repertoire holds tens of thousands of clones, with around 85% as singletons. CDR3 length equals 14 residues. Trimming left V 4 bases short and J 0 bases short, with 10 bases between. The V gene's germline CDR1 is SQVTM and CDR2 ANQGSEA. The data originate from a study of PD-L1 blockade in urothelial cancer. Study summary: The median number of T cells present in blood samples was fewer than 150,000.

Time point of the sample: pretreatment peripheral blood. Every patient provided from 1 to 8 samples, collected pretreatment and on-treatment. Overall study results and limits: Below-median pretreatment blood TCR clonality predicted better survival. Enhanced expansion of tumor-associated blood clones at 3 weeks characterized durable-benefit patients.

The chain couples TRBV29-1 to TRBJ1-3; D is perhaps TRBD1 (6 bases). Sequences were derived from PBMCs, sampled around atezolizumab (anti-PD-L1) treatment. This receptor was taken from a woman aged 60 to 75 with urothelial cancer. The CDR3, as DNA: TGCAGCGTTGCAGGGGCGAGCTCTGGAAACACCATATATTTT. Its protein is CSVAGASSGNTIYF.